These 13 T cell receptor beta chains were sequenced from one sample in a study of spatial heterogeneity in lung cancer. Findings and limits, study-wide: Tracking of tumor mutation counts was seen in expanded intratumoral alpha and beta TCR counts.

Antigen specificity for these receptors is unknown. One entry per CDR3 protein results from TCRdb running MiXCR on the 5' RACE reads. In the table there are around 9,700 distinct CDR3 sequences, around 7.9% of which are singletons. The sample's time point: sample taken at primary tumor resection. Sequencing was performed on lung tumor tissue, taken at surgery. The receptors shown here come from a female donor with early-stage non-small cell lung cancer.

This clonotype came up many times. The size of this beta chain means little, since it is a stray read in a library made for alpha chains. This rearrangement joins TRBV29-1 to TRBJ1-1, with 7 bases matching TRBD1. CDR1 and CDR2 (germline): SQVTM, ANQGSEA. The trim removed 7 bases at V and 1 base at J, leaving 6 bases unmatched. The CDR3 runs to 13 residues. This CDR3 is CSAYRGWNTEAFF. The CDR3 nucleotides read TGCAGCGCTTACAGGGGCTGGAACACTGAAGCTTTCTTT. Using reference TRBV29-1 and TRBJ1-1 for the parts outside the CDR3, the full variable domain is SAVISQKPSRDICQRGTSLTIQCQVDSQVTMMFWYRQQPGQSLTLIATANQGSEATYESGFVIDKFPISRPNLTFSTLTVSNMSPEDSSIYLCSAYRGWNTEAFFGQGTRLTVV.

This clonotype has more than one count but fewer than ten. Because this beta chain is a stray read in a library intended to capture alpha chains, its abundance should not be given much weight. The chain couples TRBV10-3 to TRBJ2-2, with 7 bases lining up with TRBD2. V lost 6 bases to trimming and J lost 3 bases; unmatched junction nucleotides: 7. The CDR3 sequence is 15 residues long. CDR1 is ENHRY and CDR2 is SYGVKD in the germline V gene. The CDR3 spells CAIRGTGRDTGELFF. DNA of the CDR3: TGTGCCATCAGGGGAACTGGGAGGGACACCGGGGAGCTGTTTTTT.

This clonotype showed up many times. This beta chain is a stray read from a library made for alpha chains; its abundance is not meaningful. The V gene is TRBV14, the J gene TRBJ2-3; 13 positions agree with TRBD2. Germline trimming cut 5 bases from V and 7 bases from J; bases unmatched to any gene: 6. CDR3 length: 15 residues. Germline CDR1 SGHDN, CDR2 FVKESK. The CDR3 bases are TGTGCCAGCAGCGCGGGACTAGCGGGGTGGTATACGCAGTATTTT. This translates into CASSAGLAGWYTQYF. Together with reference TRBV14 and TRBJ2-3, the CDR3 gives the full variable domain: EAGVTQFPSHSVIEKGQTVTLRCDPISGHDNLYWYRRVMGKEIKFLLHFVKESKQDESGMPNNRFLAERTGGTYSTLKVQPAELEDSGVYFCASSAGLAGWYTQYFGPGTRLTVL.

As regards this clonotype: The library was built for alpha chains, so this beta chain is an off-target read and its size means little. This rearrangement joins TRBV2 to TRBJ2-1; D is uncertain. Germline assignment: CDR1 SNHLY and CDR2 FYNNEI. V lost 6 bases, J lost 3 bases, and 3 bases lay in between. The CDR3 is 11 amino acids. The CDR3 spells CASSDYNEQFF. As DNA, the CDR3 is TGTGCCAGCAGCGACTACAATGAGCAGTTCTTC.

This clonotype was detected ten times or more. This beta chain slipped into a library made for alpha chains as a stray read, so its size is not meaningful. The chain links TRBV20-1 to TRBJ2-7; 10 positions match TRBD2. Per the germline V gene, CDR1 is DFQATT and CDR2 is SNEGSKA (reference sequence). V shed 6 bases, J shed 5 bases, and the junction held 13 bases outside the gene matches. The CDR3 has 15 amino acids. As DNA, the CDR3 is TGCAGTGCCCCCAGGGGGCTAGCGGGGGTCGACGAGCAGTACTTC. Its translation: CSAPRGLAGVDEQYF.

This clonotype was detected a few times. A much larger clone lies one base from this, so it may be a read error. Likely a read error: the CDR3 ends without its conserved phenylalanine or tryptophan. This beta chain represents an off-target read in a library built for alpha chains; its size is of limited meaning. The V call is TRBV2, the J call TRBJ2-5; no reliable D call. This CDR3 spans 12 amino acids. The V gene lost 8 bases and the J gene lost 4 bases, with 11 bases spanning the gap. Germline CDR1 and CDR2: SNHLY and FYNNEI. DNA of the CDR3: TGTGCCAGCTCGGCTACTCCAGAGACCCAGTACTCC. Protein: CASSATPETQYS.

This clonotype appeared many times. The library was designed around alpha chains, so this beta chain is a stray read whose abundance carries little weight. The chain joins TRBV6-5 to TRBJ1-1; D might be TRBD1 (6 bases). Per the germline V gene, CDR1 is MNHEY and CDR2 is SVGAGI. V lost 5 bases and J 2 bases, leaving 15 bases between the germline ends. The CDR3 length is 15 residues. CDR3 amino acids: CASSQFRDTNTEAFF. In nucleotides, the CDR3 is TGTGCCAGCAGTCAATTCAGGGACACCAACACTGAAGCTTTCTTT.

This clonotype was detected ten times or more. Being off target in a library aimed at alpha chains, this beta chain has a size of little meaning. The rearrangement joins TRBV27 to TRBJ1-2, with 9 bases aligning to TRBD1. CDR3 length equals 13 residues. Germline V gene sequence: CDR1 MNHEY, CDR2 SMNVEV (reference sequence). The J segment lost 8 bases and the V segment lost 5 bases, leaving 6 bases of the junction unmatched. The CDR3 DNA reads as TGTGCCAGCAGTCCGGGACAGGGAGGCGGCTACACCTTC. Translated, it gives CASSPGQGGGYTF.

Note on this clonotype: A much larger clone is a single base away; this may be a read error. This beta chain is a stray read from a library made for alpha chains; its abundance is not meaningful. The J gene is TRBJ2-5, the V gene TRBV20-1; D not resolved. The germline V and J ends were trimmed by 6 bases and 1 base, with 12 bases remaining between them. The CDR3 runs to 13 residues. Germline CDR1 DFQATT, CDR2 SNEGSKA (reference sequence). CDR3 nucleotide sequence: TGCAGTGCGGCGGTCTCCCTCCAAGAGACCCAGTACTTC. It is translated as CSAAVSLQETQYF.

This clonotype was detected only a few times. This beta chain lies outside the target of a library built for alpha chains; its clone size means little. The DNA for the CDR3 is TGTGCCAGCAGCCTATCGACTAGCGGGGGGTTATACACAGATACGCAGTATTTT. This codes for CASSLSTSGGLYTDTQYF. This chain connects TRBV7-9 to TRBJ2-3; 13 bases are a match to TRBD2. Germline V gene lookup returns CDR1 SEHNR and CDR2 FQNEAQ (reference sequence). With 5 bases clipped from V and 2 bases from J, the junction kept 10 bases outside the gene matches. CDR3 length: 18 amino acids.

Many counts were recorded for this clonotype. This beta chain appears as a stray read in a library generated for alpha chains; its size is not informative. V and J are TRBV5-4 and TRBJ2-3; 12 positions match TRBD1. The CDR3 runs to 15 residues. Unmatched junction bases numbered 4, after V lost 3 bases and J lost 5 bases. CDR1 is SGHNT, CDR2 YYREEE, per germline (reference sequence). CDR3 bases: TGTGCCAGCAGCTGGGGACAGGGGGCTCGAGATACGCAGTATTTT. Encoded protein: CASSWGQGARDTQYF.

This clonotype was counted many times. This beta chain is an unintended read in a library built for alpha chains; its size means little. This chain connects TRBV7-2 to TRBJ2-2, with D possibly matching TRBD2 (5 bases). The germline V and J ends were trimmed by 1 base and 4 bases, with 16 bases remaining between them. This CDR3 spans 17 amino acids. Germline CDR1 and CDR2: SGHTA and FQGNSA. The CDR3, as DNA: TGTGCCAGCAGCTTAGGGTCGTCTGCTAGCCCCACCGGGGAGCTGTTTTTT. It translates to CASSLGSSASPTGELFF.

This clonotype was found many times. This beta chain is a stray sequence in a library constructed for alpha chains; its clone size is not meaningful. This sequence joins TRBV27 and TRBJ2-7; 7 bases match TRBD1. The CDR3 spans 13 residues. Unmatched junction bases numbered 6, after V lost 8 bases and J lost 2 bases. Germline assignment: CDR1 MNHEY and CDR2 SMNVEV (reference sequence). The CDR3 coding sequence is TGTGCCAGCCGGTGGACAGGCACCTACGAGCAGTACTTC. Its protein is CASRWTGTYEQYF.